This TCR beta chain was sequenced for a study of vaccination and CD4 T cells after COVID-19. Across the study: Recovered patients in the cohort numbered six men and four women, two of them Hispanic. Blood was drawn a median around 74 days post second dose, range 14 to 241. Each of the control cultures got a CEFX pool, an HIV-1 Nef pool, or no peptide.

This clonotype has just a few counts. Antigen: not known. Described treatment: approximately 9-day PBMC culture with coronavirus spike peptide pools or control peptides (ViraFEST assay). The unexposed donor's CD4+ T cells were collected before the COVID-19 pandemic (2011-2018). Expanded clonotypes were found by TCR sequencing after peptide-pool stimulation (ViraFEST). Looked up from germline, CDR1 is SGHVS and CDR2 is FNYEAQ. The ends lost 1 base at V and 6 bases at J; junction bases unmatched: 14. The CDR3 runs to 18 residues. Scientists ran DNA taken from cultured CD4+ T cells through the Oncomine TCR Beta short-read assay for sequencing. Genomic DNA was taken out of cultured CD4+ T cells by extraction. From the PCR reads, TCRdb called clonotypes with MiXCR, one entry per CDR3 protein. Of around 10,000 distinct CDR3 sequences in the sample, about 28% were seen once.

The chain carries TRBV7-6 and TRBJ2-7, with TRBD2 matching over 11 bases. The sequence was obtained from a human donor in good health. Sequences were obtained from CD4+ T cells from blood, cultured in vitro. The CDR3 nucleotides are TGTGCCAGCAGCTTAGTGGGTGGCCGTGGGCTAGCGGGAGGCGAGCAGTACTTC. Translating gives CASSLVGGRGLAGGEQYF.